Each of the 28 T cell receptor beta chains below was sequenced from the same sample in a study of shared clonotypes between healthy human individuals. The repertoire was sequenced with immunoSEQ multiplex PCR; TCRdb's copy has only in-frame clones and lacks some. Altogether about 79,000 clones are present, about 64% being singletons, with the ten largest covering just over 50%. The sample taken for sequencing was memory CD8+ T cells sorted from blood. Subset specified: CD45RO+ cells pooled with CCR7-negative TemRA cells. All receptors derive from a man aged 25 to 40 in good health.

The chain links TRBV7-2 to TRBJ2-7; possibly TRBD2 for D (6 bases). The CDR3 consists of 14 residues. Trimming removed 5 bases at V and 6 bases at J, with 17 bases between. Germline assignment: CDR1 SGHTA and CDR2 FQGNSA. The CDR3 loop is CASSRSGTPLEQYF. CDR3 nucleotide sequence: TGTGCCAGCAGCCGGTCCGGGACTCCTCTCGAGCAGTACTTC. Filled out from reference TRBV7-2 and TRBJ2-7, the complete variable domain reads GAGVSQSPSNKVTEKGKDVELRCDPISGHTALYWYRQSLGQGLEFLIYFQGNSAPDKSGLPSDRFSAERTGGSVSTLTIQRTQQEDSAVYLCASSRSGTPLEQYFGPGTRLTVT.

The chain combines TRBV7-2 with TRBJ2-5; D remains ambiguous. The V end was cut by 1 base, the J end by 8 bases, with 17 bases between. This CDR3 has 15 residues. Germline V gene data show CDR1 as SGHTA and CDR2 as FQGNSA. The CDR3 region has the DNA TGTGCCAGCAGCTTAGATCTAGGTTTAAGAGTCACCCAGTACTTC. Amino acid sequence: CASSLDLGLRVTQYF.

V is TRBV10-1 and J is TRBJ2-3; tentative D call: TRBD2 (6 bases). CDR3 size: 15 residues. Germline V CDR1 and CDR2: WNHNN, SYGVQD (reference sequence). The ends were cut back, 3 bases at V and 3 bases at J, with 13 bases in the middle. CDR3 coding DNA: TGCGCCAGCAGTGAAGGGGCTAGCGAGACAGATACGCAGTATTTT. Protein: CASSEGASETDTQYF.

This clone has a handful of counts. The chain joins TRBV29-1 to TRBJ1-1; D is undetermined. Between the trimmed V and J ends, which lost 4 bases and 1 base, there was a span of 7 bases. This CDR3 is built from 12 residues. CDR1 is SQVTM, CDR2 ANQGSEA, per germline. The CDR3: CSVVEGNTEAFF. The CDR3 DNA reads TGCAGCGTTGTAGAGGGGAACACTGAAGCTTTCTTT.

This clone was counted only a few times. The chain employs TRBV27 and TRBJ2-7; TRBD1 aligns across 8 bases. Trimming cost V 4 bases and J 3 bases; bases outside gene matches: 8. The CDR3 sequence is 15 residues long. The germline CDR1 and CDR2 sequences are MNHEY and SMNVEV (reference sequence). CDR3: CASSSVQGVFYEQYF. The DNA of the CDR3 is TGTGCCAGCAGTTCCGTACAGGGGGTTTTCTACGAGCAGTACTTC.

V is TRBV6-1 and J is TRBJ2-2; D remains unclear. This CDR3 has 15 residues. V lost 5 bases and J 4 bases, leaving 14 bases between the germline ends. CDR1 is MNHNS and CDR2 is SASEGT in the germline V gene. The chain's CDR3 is CASSSSLDGTGELFF. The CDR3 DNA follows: TGTGCCAGCAGTTCTTCCTTGGATGGCACCGGGGAGCTGTTTTTT.

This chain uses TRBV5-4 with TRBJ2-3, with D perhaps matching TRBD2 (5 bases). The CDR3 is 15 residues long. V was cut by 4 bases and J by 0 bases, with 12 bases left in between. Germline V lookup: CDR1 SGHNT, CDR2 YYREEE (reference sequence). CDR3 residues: CASSEGVRSTDTQYF. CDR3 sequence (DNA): TGTGCCAGCAGCGAGGGTGTCAGGAGCACAGATACGCAGTATTTT.

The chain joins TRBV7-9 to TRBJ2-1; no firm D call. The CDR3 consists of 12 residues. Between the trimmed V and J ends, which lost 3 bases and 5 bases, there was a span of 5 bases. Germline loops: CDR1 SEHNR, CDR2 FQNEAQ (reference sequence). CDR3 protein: CASSFPHNEQFF. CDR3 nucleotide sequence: TGTGCCAGCAGCTTTCCCCACAATGAGCAGTTCTTC.

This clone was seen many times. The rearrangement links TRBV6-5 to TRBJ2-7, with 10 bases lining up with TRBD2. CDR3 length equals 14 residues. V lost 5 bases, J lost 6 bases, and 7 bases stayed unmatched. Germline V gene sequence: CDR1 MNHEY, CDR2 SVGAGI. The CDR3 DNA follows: TGTGCCAGCAGTCCCCTAGCGGGAGCAGGCGAGCAGTACTTC. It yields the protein CASSPLAGAGEQYF.

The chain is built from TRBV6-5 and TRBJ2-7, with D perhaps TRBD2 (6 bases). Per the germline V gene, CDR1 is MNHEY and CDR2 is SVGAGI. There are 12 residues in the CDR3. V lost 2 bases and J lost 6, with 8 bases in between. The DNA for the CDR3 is TGTGCCAGCAGTTACCGAGCGGGCGAGCAGTACTTC. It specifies CASSYRAGEQYF.

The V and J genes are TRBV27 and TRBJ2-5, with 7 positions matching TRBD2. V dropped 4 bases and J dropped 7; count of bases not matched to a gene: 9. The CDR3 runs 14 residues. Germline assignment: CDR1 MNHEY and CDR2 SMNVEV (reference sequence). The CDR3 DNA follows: TGTGCCAGCAGTTCACTAGCGACCCTGGGGACCCAGTACTTC. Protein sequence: CASSSLATLGTQYF.

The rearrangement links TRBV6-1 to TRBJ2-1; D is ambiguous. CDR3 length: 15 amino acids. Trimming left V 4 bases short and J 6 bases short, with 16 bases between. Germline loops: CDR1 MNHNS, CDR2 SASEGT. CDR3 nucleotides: TGTGCCAGCAGTGCGACCGACCGAAATTCCAATGAGCAGTTCTTC. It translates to CASSATDRNSNEQFF.

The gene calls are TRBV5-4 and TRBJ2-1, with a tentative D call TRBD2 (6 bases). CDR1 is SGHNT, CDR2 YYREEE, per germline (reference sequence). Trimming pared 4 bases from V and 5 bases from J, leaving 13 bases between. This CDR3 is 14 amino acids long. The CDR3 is CASSRSGGNNEQFF. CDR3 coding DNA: TGTGCCAGCAGCCGCAGTGGGGGGAACAATGAGCAGTTCTTC.

In DNA, the CDR3 is TGTGCCAGCTCTCCCAGCGGAAGTCTCCAAGAGACCCAGTACTTC. Its translation: CASSPSGSLQETQYF. The J gene is TRBJ2-5, the V gene TRBV25-1, with D maybe TRBD2 (5 bases). The CDR3 is made up of 15 amino acids. Germline V lookup: CDR1 MGHDK, CDR2 SYGVNS. V was clipped by 8 bases and J by 1 base, with 17 bases between them. Complete variable domain (other parts from reference TRBV25-1 and TRBJ2-5): EADIYQTPRYLVIGTGKKITLECSQTMGHDKMYWYQQDPGMELHLIHYSYGVNSTEKGDLSSESTVSRIRTEHFPLTLESARPSHTSQYLCASSPSGSLQETQYFGPGTRLLVL.

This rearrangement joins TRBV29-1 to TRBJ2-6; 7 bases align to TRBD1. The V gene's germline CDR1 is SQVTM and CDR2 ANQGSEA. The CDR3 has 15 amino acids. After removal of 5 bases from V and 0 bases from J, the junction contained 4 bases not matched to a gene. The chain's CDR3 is CSVNTGVSGANVLTF. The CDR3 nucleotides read TGCAGCGTTAATACAGGGGTCTCTGGGGCCAACGTCCTGACTTTC. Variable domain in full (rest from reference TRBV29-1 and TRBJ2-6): SAVISQKPSRDICQRGTSLTIQCQVDSQVTMMFWYRQQPGQSLTLIATANQGSEATYESGFVIDKFPISRPNLTFSTLTVSNMSPEDSSIYLCSVNTGVSGANVLTFGAGSRLTVL.

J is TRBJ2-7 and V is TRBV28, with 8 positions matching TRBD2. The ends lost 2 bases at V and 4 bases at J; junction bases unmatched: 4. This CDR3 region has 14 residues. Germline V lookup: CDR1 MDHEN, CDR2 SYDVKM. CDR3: CASSLAGGLYEQYF. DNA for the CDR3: TGTGCCAGCAGTTTAGCGGGAGGTCTGTACGAGCAGTACTTC.

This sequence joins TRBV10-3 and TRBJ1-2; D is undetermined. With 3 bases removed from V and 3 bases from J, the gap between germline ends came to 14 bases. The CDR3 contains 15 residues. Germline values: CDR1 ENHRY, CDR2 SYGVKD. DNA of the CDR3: TGTGCCATCAGTGATCCAAGGGCTGCGGACTATGGCTACACCTTC. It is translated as CAISDPRAADYGYTF.

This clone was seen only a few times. The CDR3 coding sequence is TGTGCCAGCAGTTTTGGACAGAAGCACGAGCAGTTCTTC. Its protein product is CASSFGQKHEQFF. The chain is built from TRBV6-6 and TRBJ2-1; a weak D match, TRBD1 (6 bases). Trimming took 4 bases from V and 10 from J, leaving 14 bases between them. This CDR3 is 13 amino acids long. Germline lookup yields CDR1 MNHNY and CDR2 SVGAGI (reference sequence).

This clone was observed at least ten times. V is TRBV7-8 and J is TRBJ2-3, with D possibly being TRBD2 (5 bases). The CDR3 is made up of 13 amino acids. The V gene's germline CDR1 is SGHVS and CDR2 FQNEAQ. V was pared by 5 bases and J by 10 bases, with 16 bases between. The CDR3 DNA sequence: TGTGCCAGCAGCCCGACCCCTCGGGGAGCGCAGTATTTT. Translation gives CASSPTPRGAQYF.

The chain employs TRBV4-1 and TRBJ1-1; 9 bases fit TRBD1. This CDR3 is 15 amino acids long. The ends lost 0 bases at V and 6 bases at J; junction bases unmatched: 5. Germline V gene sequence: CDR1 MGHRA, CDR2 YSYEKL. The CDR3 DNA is TGCGCCAGCAGCCAAGATGAGGGGACAGGGTCTGAAGCTTTCTTT. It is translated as CASSQDEGTGSEAFF.

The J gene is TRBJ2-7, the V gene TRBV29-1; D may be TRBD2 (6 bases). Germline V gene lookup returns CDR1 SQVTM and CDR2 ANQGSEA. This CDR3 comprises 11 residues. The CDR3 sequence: CSSEMGGEQYF. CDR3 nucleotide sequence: TGCAGTTCTGAGATGGGAGGAGAGCAGTACTTC.

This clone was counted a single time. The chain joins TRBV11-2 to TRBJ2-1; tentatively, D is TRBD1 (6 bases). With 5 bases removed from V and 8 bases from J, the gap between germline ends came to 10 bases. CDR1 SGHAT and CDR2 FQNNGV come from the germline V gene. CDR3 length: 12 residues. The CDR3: CASSRGGDEQFF. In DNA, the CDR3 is TGTGCCAGCAGCCGAGGGGGAGATGAGCAGTTCTTC.

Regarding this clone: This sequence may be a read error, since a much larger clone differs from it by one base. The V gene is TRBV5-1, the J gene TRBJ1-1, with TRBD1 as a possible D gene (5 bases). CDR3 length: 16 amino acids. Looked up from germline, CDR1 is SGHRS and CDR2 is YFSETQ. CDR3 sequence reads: CASSPGTEDLNTKAFF. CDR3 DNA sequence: TGCGCCAGCAGCCCCGGGACGGAGGATTTGAACACTAAAGCTTTCTTT.

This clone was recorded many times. This CDR3 reads CASSEGTDTGELFF. CDR3 bases: TGTGCCAGCAGTGAGGGGACAGACACCGGGGAGCTGTTTTTT. The J gene is TRBJ2-2, the V gene TRBV6-5; 7 bases align to TRBD1. Trimming took 5 bases from V and 3 from J; bases not matched to a gene: 3. CDR1 is MNHEY and CDR2 is SVGAGI in the germline V gene. The CDR3 loop spans 14 amino acids.

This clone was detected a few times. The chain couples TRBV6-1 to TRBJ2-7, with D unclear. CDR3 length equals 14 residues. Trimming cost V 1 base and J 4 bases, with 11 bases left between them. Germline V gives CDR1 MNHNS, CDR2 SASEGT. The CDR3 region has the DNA TGTGCCAGCAGTGAAGTCGCGCCGTTATACGAGCAGTACTTC. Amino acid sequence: CASSEVAPLYEQYF.

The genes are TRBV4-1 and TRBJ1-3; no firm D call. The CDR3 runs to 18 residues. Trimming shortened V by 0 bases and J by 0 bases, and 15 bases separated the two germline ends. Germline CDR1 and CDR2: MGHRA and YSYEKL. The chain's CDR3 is CASSQESPHTSSGNTIYF. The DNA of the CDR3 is TGCGCCAGCAGCCAAGAGTCCCCGCATACTTCCTCTGGAAACACCATATATTTT.

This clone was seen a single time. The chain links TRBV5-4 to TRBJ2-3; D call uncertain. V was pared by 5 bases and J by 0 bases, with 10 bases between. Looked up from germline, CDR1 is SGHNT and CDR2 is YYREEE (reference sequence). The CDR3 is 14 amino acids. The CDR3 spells CASSMATSTDTQYF. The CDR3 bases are TGTGCCAGCAGTATGGCAACTAGCACAGATACGCAGTATTTT.

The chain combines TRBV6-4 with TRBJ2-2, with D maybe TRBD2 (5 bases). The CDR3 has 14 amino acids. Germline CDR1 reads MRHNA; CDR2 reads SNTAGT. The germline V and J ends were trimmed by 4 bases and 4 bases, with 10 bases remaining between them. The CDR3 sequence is CASSGEGSTGELFF. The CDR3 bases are TGTGCCAGCAGTGGAGAGGGAAGCACCGGGGAGCTGTTTTTT.